This TCR beta chain is from a study of regulatory T cells in long-lasting Graves disease. Germline CDR1 reads SGHAT; CDR2 reads FQNNGV. This CDR3 has 16 residues. Trimming took off 6 bases at V and 1 base at J, with 15 bases between the two ends. This clonotype was picked up a small number of times. Time point specified: newly diagnosed GD, antithyroid drugs for less than 3 months. PBMCs were the source of the RNA used for TCR sequencing. The patients included were those that came from an endocrinology department in Xi'an, China. Through Arm-PCR of CDR3 regions and iRepertoire HTBI primers, TCR beta libraries were built. TCRdb recomputed calls from the multiplex PCR reads with MiXCR, one row per CDR3 protein. The table includes roughly 610,000 distinct CDR3 sequences, roughly 15% detected once. This sample was shared with a second study, whose subject was T cells in Graves' hyperthyroidism and ophthalmopathy. Turning to that study: Ophthalmopathy was model-predicted a median approximately six months pre-onset.

The sequence came from a man between 18 and 29 years old with Graves disease. The V gene is TRBV11-2, the J gene TRBJ2-2, with D perhaps TRBD1 (5 bases). Sequencing was performed on peripheral blood mononuclear cells (PBMCs), taken at new diagnosis, from a patient treated with antithyroid drugs. The CDR3 nucleotides read TGTGCCAGCAGGGAACCATGGGGCTTGAACACCGGGGAGCTGTTTTTT. Amino acid sequence: CASREPWGLNTGELFF.